This T cell receptor beta chain was obtained from a study of shared clonotypes between healthy human individuals. The germline gives CDR1 SGHTA, CDR2 FQGNSA. CDR3 length: 13 residues. Trimming left V 5 bases short and J 1 base short, with 6 bases between. The data were produced by immunoSEQ multiplex PCR, yet TCRdb's version contains in-frame clones alone and is incomplete. The repertoire holds some 500,000 clones, with 90% to 97% as singletons. Sample: naive CD4+ T cells sorted from blood. Subset specified: CD45RA+ positively selected. This TCR came from a woman aged 25 to 39 in good health. The V gene is TRBV7-2, the J gene TRBJ2-1; TRBD2 might be the D (5 bases). CDR3 residues: CASSPGSYNEQFF. DNA of the CDR3: TGTGCCAGCAGCCCGGGATCCTACAATGAGCAGTTCTTC.